This is a list of T cell receptor beta chains from one sample in a study of blood T cell repertoires in COVID-19. This table comes from immunoSEQ multiplex PCR, and its TCRdb copy is limited to in-frame clones, with some not included. The table shows 55,000 to 80,000 clones, with roughly 88% occurring only once. The sequenced material came from peripheral blood. The receptors stem from an older woman with acute or convalescent COVID-19. Both conserved end residues are part of each CDR3. The D gene is left open where the match is weak. Clone size is stated in some rows and not others, as once, few, many or a class when expanded.

clone_size	v_call	d_call	j_call	cdr3_nt	cdr3_aa
.	TRBV6-1	.	TRBJ1-2	TGTGCCAGCAGTGAATCCGGGTTCTATGGCTACACCTTC	CASSESGFYGYTF
.	TRBV6-1	TRBD1	TRBJ1-6	TGTGCCAGCAGTGAGGACAGGGCCTATAATTCACCCCTCCACTTT	CASSEDRAYNSPLHF
.	TRBV9	TRBD1	TRBJ1-1	TGTGCCAGCAGCGAAGAACAGGACAGGGGGCCGACTGAAGCTTTCTTT	CASSEEQDRGPTEAFF
.	TRBV29-1	.	TRBJ1-2	TGCAGCGTTGAACGCAGGAATGGCTACACCTTC	CSVERRNGYTF
.	TRBV2	.	TRBJ2-5	TGTGCCAGCAGTGAAGACGCGGGTACTTCGGAGACCCAGTACTTC	CASSEDAGTSETQYF
.	TRBV18	TRBD2	TRBJ2-3	TGTGCCAGCTCACCACCGCTAGCGGTAGTTCCCACAGATACGCAGTATTTT	CASSPPLAVVPTDTQYF
.	TRBV5-1	TRBD2	TRBJ2-2	TGCGCCAGCAGCCCCAAGGGCCTAGCGGGTTTGGTCAGCACCGGGGAGCTGTTTTTT	CASSPKGLAGLVSTGELFF
.	TRBV6-5	.	TRBJ1-1	TGTGCCAGCAGCCACACTAGAGGGGGGGGTTCTGAAGCTTTCTTT	CASSHTRGGGSEAFF
.	TRBV7-9	.	TRBJ2-5	TGTGCCAGCAGCTTACGCGGGGCATGGGGAGAGACCCAGTACTTC	CASSLRGAWGETQYF
.	TRBV4-1	.	TRBJ1-2	TGCGCCAGCAGCCAACTTTCAGCGAATGGCTACACCTTC	CASSQLSANGYTF
.	TRBV6-5	TRBD2	TRBJ2-3	TGTGCCATGGGGGGGGACTGGGGCACAGATACGCAGTATTTT	CAMGGDWGTDTQYF
.	TRBV9	TRBD1	TRBJ1-2	TGTGCCAGCAGCCTATCCAGGGGGTTTAAGGGCTATGGCTACACCTTC	CASSLSRGFKGYGYTF
.	TRBV6-5	.	TRBJ1-2	TGTGCCAGCAGTTACGGGGCCAGGGAATTCTATGGCTACACCTTC	CASSYGAREFYGYTF
.	TRBV9	TRBD2	TRBJ2-3	TGTGCCAGCAGCGCGGGGGGACTAGCGAAAAGCACAGATACGCAGTATTTT	CASSAGGLAKSTDTQYF
.	TRBV6-1	.	TRBJ1-2	TGTGCCAGCAGTGAATCGTGGGCAAACTATGGCTACACCTTC	CASSESWANYGYTF
.	TRBV6-6	.	TRBJ1-3	TGTGCCAGCAGTTACGCGGGGTACGGAAACACCATATATTTT	CASSYAGYGNTIYF
.	TRBV7-2	TRBD1	TRBJ2-5	TGTGCCAGCAGCTCCCCGGACAGGGCGTCCGAGACCCAGTACTTC	CASSSPDRASETQYF
once	TRBV4-3	TRBD2	TRBJ2-3	TGCGCCAGCAGCCAAGAAATAGCGGGCCCAGATACGCAGTATTTT	CASSQEIAGPDTQYF
.	TRBV5-5	.	TRBJ2-5	TGTGCCAGCAGCTTCGAGTTATCGCCCCTAGGAACCCAGTACTTC	CASSFELSPLGTQYF
.	TRBV2	TRBD2	TRBJ2-2	TGTGCCAGCACTGAACTAGCGGGGGTTCTTGTGGAGCTGTTTTTT	CASTELAGVLVELFF
.	TRBV5-1	TRBD1	TRBJ2-3	TGCGCCAGCAGCGGGGGACAGGGGGCGGATACGCAGTATTTT	CASSGGQGADTQYF
.	TRBV18	.	TRBJ2-3	TGTGCCAGCTCACCGGAGAGTTGGACAGATACGCAGTATTTT	CASSPESWTDTQYF
once	TRBV5-1	.	TRBJ2-1	TGCGCCAGCAGCTTGATAGGCGGCTACAATGAGCAGTTCTTC	CASSLIGGYNEQFF
.	TRBV18	.	TRBJ1-2	TGTGCCAGCTCACCACAGGGAGACTATGGCTACACCTTC	CASSPQGDYGYTF
.	TRBV6-1	TRBD1	TRBJ2-4	TGTGCCAGCAGTGGTCGGGCCTGGGACAGTAAAGCCAAAAACATTCAGTACTTC	CASSGRAWDSKAKNIQYF
.	TRBV19	.	TRBJ2-3	TGTGCCAGTAGTATAGATGGGACAAGCAATATGGATACGCAGTATTTT	CASSIDGTSNMDTQYF
once	TRBV9	TRBD1	TRBJ1-2	TGTGCCAGCAGCCAGGGGGCTGGCTATGGCTACACCTTC	CASSQGAGYGYTF